The clone carrying this TCR beta chain has at least ten counts. Its cognate antigen is unknown. MiXCR, run by TCRdb on the reads, gives a single entry per CDR3 protein. The sample carries roughly 230,000 distinct CDR3 sequences, over 15% recorded once. This specimen belongs to a study of T cell repertoires in cytomegalovirus infection. Study-level information: Carrying CMV and the relevant HLA type showed in public TCR beta signatures.

Trimming removed 3 bases at V and 0 bases at J, with 14 bases between. The CDR3 loop spans 16 amino acids. Germline loops: CDR1 MGHRA, CDR2 YSYEKL. Regarding the study as a whole: Within the response measured ex vivo, HLA-C-restricted CMV-specific TCR beta clonotypes were dominant. Carriers of CMV plus the relevant HLA were identified by cumulative public TCR beta family frequency.

J is TRBJ1-2 and V is TRBV4-1; possibly TRBD1 for D (6 bases). The TCR sequence derives from a human donor in good health (CMV status not recorded). Some clones in this sample may be carry-over from other donors' samples. Sequenced: CD8+ T cells from PBMCs. As DNA, the CDR3 is TGCGCCAGCAGCCAGGGGACATTCGAAGCTAACTATGGCTACACCTTC. Translated: CASSQGTFEANYGYTF.